A single sample is the source of the 24 T cell receptor beta chains below, sequenced in a study of T-cell reconstitution after alpha-beta-depleted transplantation in children. Unique molecular identifiers were incorporated during preparation of the TCRbeta library. TCRdb fed the PCR reads into MiXCR, producing one record per CDR3 protein. The sample has 700,000 to 950,000 distinct CDR3 sequences, 15% to 20% seen once. Sample: PBMCs, mostly from graft donor cells, taken 360 days after TCRalphabeta/CD19-depleted stem cell transplant. The receptors shown here come from a male patient aged 5 to 17 who had a stem cell transplant for acute lymphoblastic leukemia, so the T cells may come from the graft donor.

This clonotype has at least ten counts. The chain uses TRBV29-1 and TRBJ1-2; TRBD1 aligns across 11 bases. Germline CDR1 reads SQVTM; CDR2 reads ANQGSEA. The J segment lost 7 bases and the V segment lost 6 bases, leaving 7 bases of the junction unmatched. CDR3 length: 13 amino acids. The CDR3 protein is CSVGGTGGLGYTF. In nucleotides, the CDR3 is TGCAGCGTGGGCGGGACAGGGGGACTTGGCTACACCTTC.

In this sample, this clonotype turned up many times. The chain carries TRBV20-1 and TRBJ2-1, with 9 bases that match TRBD2. V lost 2 bases, J lost 8 bases, and 1 base stayed unmatched. The germline V gene encodes CDR1 DFQATT and CDR2 SNEGSKA (reference sequence). The CDR3 length is 12 residues. In DNA form, the CDR3 reads TGCAGTGCTAGACTAGCGGGACATGAGCAGTTCTTC. Its translation: CSARLAGHEQFF.

This clonotype was seen a handful of times. The gene calls are TRBV12-3 or TRBV12-4 and TRBJ2-1; TRBD2 matches at 13 bases. V lost 0 bases, J lost 4 bases, and 3 bases stayed unmatched. CDR3 size: 17 residues. CDR3 amino acids: CASSLALGLAGYNEQFF. In nucleotides, the CDR3 is TGTGCCAGCAGTTTAGCGCTGGGACTAGCGGGGTACAATGAGCAGTTCTTC.

This clonotype came up once. This chain joins TRBV24-1 and TRBJ2-7; the D is unclear. V was pared by 3 bases and J by 3 bases, with 17 bases between. CDR1 is KGHDR and CDR2 is SFDVKD in the germline V gene. The CDR3 is 16 amino acids. The CDR3 DNA sequence: TGTGCCACCAGTGATCCCTCCGATGGAAGCTACTACGAGCAGTACTTC. Encoded protein: CATSDPSDGSYYEQYF.

This clonotype appeared many times. V usage is TRBV6-5 and J usage is TRBJ2-7; 8 nucleotides match TRBD2. Trimming at V came to 2 bases and at J to 3 bases, leaving 3 bases not matched to a gene. Germline values: CDR1 MNHEY, CDR2 SVGAGI. The CDR3 is 14 amino acids. The CDR3 DNA reads as TGTGCCAGCAGTTACGGGGCGGGAGGCTACGAGCAGTACTTC. Amino acids: CASSYGAGGYEQYF.

This clonotype appeared a few times. The gene calls are TRBV20-1 and TRBJ2-1; no clear D. This CDR3 contains 11 residues. V lost 7 bases, J lost 7 bases, and 11 bases lay in between. Germline loops: CDR1 DFQATT, CDR2 SNEGSKA (reference sequence). CDR3 sequence reads: CSERSGNEQFF. The CDR3 DNA reads TGCAGTGAGCGTTCAGGAAATGAGCAGTTCTTC.

The table lists this clonotype with a few counts. V is TRBV20-1 and J is TRBJ2-3; TRBD2 is a possible D gene (5 bases). Germline loops: CDR1 DFQATT, CDR2 SNEGSKA (reference sequence). The CDR3 covers 12 residues. CDR3: CSLAPGTDTQYF. The CDR3 DNA reads as TGCAGCTTAGCGCCTGGCACAGATACGCAGTATTTT.

This clonotype was detected a few times. V gene TRBV29-1 combines with J gene TRBJ2-3; D remains unclear. The germline V and J ends were trimmed by 3 bases and 2 bases, with 9 bases remaining between them. The germline V gene has CDR1 SQVTM and CDR2 ANQGSEA. The CDR3 length is 13 residues. This CDR3 is CSVEYRHTDTQYF. CDR3 coding DNA: TGCAGCGTTGAGTACCGTCACACAGATACGCAGTATTTT.

Ten or more counts support this clonotype. The rearrangement uses TRBV20-1 and TRBJ1-6; D ambiguous. From germline, CDR1 is DFQATT and CDR2 SNEGSKA (reference sequence). The CDR3 consists of 13 residues. The V end lost 3 bases, the J end lost 10 bases, and 13 bases lay between the germline ends. In DNA form, the CDR3 reads TGCAGTGCTAGTTACACCTTAGGGTCACCCCTCCACTTT. Translated, it gives CSASYTLGSPLHF.

This clonotype was observed many times. A read error may account for a junction end that differs from germline. V is TRBV27 and J is TRBJ2-7; 7 nucleotides agree with TRBD1. There are 13 residues in the CDR3. From germline, CDR1 is MNHEY and CDR2 SMNVEV (reference sequence). CDR3 coding DNA: TGCGCCAGCAGCCGGGACAGCTCCTACGAGCAGTACTTC. As protein: CASSRDSSYEQYF.

This sequence joins TRBV5-1 and TRBJ1-3; D remains ambiguous. This CDR3 spans 14 amino acids. Germline V gene sequence: CDR1 SGHRS, CDR2 YFSETQ. V was trimmed by 2 bases and J by 1 base, leaving 7 bases between them. The CDR3 DNA reads TGCGCCAGCAGCTTCGGAGTATCTGGAAACACCATATATTTT. Encoded protein: CASSFGVSGNTIYF. The full variable domain, its missing parts supplied by reference TRBV5-1 and TRBJ1-3, is KAGVTQTPRYLIKTRGQQVTLSCSPISGHRSVSWYQQTPGQGLQFLFEYFSETQRNKGNFPGRFSGRQFSNSRSEMNVSTLELGDSALYLCASSFGVSGNTIYFGEGSWLTVV.

The table lists this clonotype with many counts. The gene calls are TRBV18 and TRBJ2-3, with D maybe TRBD2 (6 bases). This CDR3 comprises 14 residues. V dropped 1 base and J dropped 3 bases, with 8 bases sitting between them. Per germline, CDR1 KGHSH and CDR2 LQKENI. CDR3 residues: CASSPLAETDTQYF. DNA of the CDR3: TGTGCCAGCTCACCACTAGCGGAGACAGATACGCAGTATTTT.

This clonotype was recorded at least ten times. V gene TRBV29-1 combines with J gene TRBJ2-1; 9 bases match TRBD2. The CDR3 loop spans 14 amino acids. Trimming at V came to 7 bases and at J to 3 bases, leaving 7 bases not matched to a gene. The germline gives CDR1 SQVTM, CDR2 ANQGSEA. This CDR3 is CSATPAGGYNEQFF. The CDR3 DNA reads TGCAGCGCAACCCCAGCGGGAGGCTACAATGAGCAGTTCTTC.

This clonotype was seen once. The rearrangement uses TRBV20-1 and TRBJ2-5; D might be TRBD2 (6 bases). CDR3 length equals 14 residues. Trimming stripped 5 bases from V and 9 bases from J, with 22 bases between. CDR1 is DFQATT and CDR2 is SNEGSKA in the germline V gene (reference sequence). The CDR3 DNA is TGCAGTGCTCGGAGTGGAGGGGACCCGGCTGCCCAGTACTTC. Translated, it gives CSARSGGDPAAQYF.

This clonotype was recorded a few times. The chain joins TRBV12-3 or TRBV12-4 to TRBJ2-6; D gene uncertain. Trimming stripped 8 bases from V and 0 bases from J, with 8 bases between. This CDR3 comprises 14 residues. CDR3 nucleotides: TGTGCCAGCTCAGGTTTCTCTGGGGCCAACGTCCTGACTTTC. Translating it yields CASSGFSGANVLTF.

There are many counts of this clonotype. The rearrangement links TRBV12-3 or TRBV12-4 to TRBJ2-7; TRBD2 might be the D (5 bases). V was trimmed by 7 bases and J by 1 base, leaving 17 bases between them. The CDR3 spans 15 residues. The CDR3 DNA reads TGTGCCAGCACCTTTGCGGGTAGCTCGTCCTACGAGCAGTACTTC. Encoded protein: CASTFAGSSSYEQYF.

With respect to this clonotype: A read error is possible here, since a much larger clone lies one base away. V is TRBV6-1 and J is TRBJ2-1; 9 nucleotides match TRBD2. CDR1 and CDR2 (germline): MNHNS, SASEGT. The CDR3 is made up of 16 amino acids. The CDR3 region has the DNA TGTGCCAGCAGTCGGATTAGCGGGGGACTTTACAATGAGCAGATCTTC. This codes for CASSRISGGLYNEQIF.

This clonotype has just a few counts. The CDR3, as DNA: TGTGCCAGCAGTGACCCCCATAGCGGGAGTGTGTACAATGAGCAGTTCTTC. This codes for CASSDPHSGSVYNEQFF. This sequence joins TRBV2 and TRBJ2-1; 9 bases align to TRBD2. J gave up 4 bases and V 3 bases, and 10 bases lay outside the gene matches. Germline V gives CDR1 SNHLY, CDR2 FYNNEI. This CDR3 spans 17 amino acids.

This clonotype was seen more than once but under ten times. The chain carries TRBV6-4 and TRBJ2-5; weak D call: TRBD1 (6 bases). The germline gives CDR1 MRHNA, CDR2 SNTAGT. This CDR3 contains 13 residues. Trimming shortened V by 8 bases and J by 2 bases, and 12 bases separated the two germline ends. This CDR3 is CASGGRGQETQYF. The CDR3 DNA is TGTGCCAGCGGCGGTAGGGGGCAAGAGACCCAGTACTTC.

This clonotype was recorded a few times. The chain joins TRBV3-1 to TRBJ2-3, with 8 positions matching TRBD2. Germline assignment: CDR1 LGHDT and CDR2 YNNKEL (reference sequence). V lost 0 bases and J lost 4; bases outside the gene matches: 9. The CDR3 runs to 17 residues. CDR3 protein: CASSQDFGRARPDTQYF. CDR3 nucleotides: TGTGCCAGCAGCCAAGATTTCGGGAGGGCCAGACCAGATACGCAGTATTTT.

This chain links TRBV7-3 with TRBJ2-7; 8 bases fit TRBD2. The CDR3 runs 14 residues. The V gene's germline CDR1 is SGHTA and CDR2 FQGTGA. Trimming took 2 bases from V and 6 from J; bases not matched to a gene: 6. CDR3 sequence (DNA): TGTGCCAGCAGCTTAGCTAGCGGGTCTGGCGAGCAGTACTTC. Translating it yields CASSLASGSGEQYF.

The sample holds a few counts of this clonotype. The V gene is TRBV5-1, the J gene TRBJ2-2, with D tentatively TRBD1 or TRBD2 (5 bases each). The germline V and J ends were trimmed by 4 bases and 4 bases, with 20 bases remaining between them. The CDR3 has 17 amino acids. Germline CDR1 and CDR2: SGHRS and YFSETQ. This CDR3 reads CASSLGDRPRGTGELFF. For the CDR3, the DNA is TGCGCCAGCAGCCTAGGGGACCGGCCGAGGGGCACCGGGGAGCTGTTTTTT.

This clonotype has just a few counts. CDR3 in DNA: TGTGCCAGCAGTTACTCGAGTCACTCCTACAATGAGCAGTTCTTC. Protein sequence: CASSYSSHSYNEQFF. The rearrangement uses TRBV6-5 and TRBJ2-1; the D is unclear. CDR3 length: 15 amino acids. CDR1 and CDR2 (germline): MNHEY, SVGAGI. V lost 0 bases, J lost 0 bases, and 6 bases lay in between.

This clonotype showed up just a few times. CDR3 amino acids: CASSFLQKETQYF. In DNA, the CDR3 is TGTGCCAGCAGTTTTCTACAGAAAGAGACCCAGTACTTC. The V call is TRBV12-3 or TRBV12-4, the J call TRBJ2-5; D is uncertain. V shed 3 bases and J shed 3 bases, with 8 bases lying between them. The CDR3 runs to 13 residues.